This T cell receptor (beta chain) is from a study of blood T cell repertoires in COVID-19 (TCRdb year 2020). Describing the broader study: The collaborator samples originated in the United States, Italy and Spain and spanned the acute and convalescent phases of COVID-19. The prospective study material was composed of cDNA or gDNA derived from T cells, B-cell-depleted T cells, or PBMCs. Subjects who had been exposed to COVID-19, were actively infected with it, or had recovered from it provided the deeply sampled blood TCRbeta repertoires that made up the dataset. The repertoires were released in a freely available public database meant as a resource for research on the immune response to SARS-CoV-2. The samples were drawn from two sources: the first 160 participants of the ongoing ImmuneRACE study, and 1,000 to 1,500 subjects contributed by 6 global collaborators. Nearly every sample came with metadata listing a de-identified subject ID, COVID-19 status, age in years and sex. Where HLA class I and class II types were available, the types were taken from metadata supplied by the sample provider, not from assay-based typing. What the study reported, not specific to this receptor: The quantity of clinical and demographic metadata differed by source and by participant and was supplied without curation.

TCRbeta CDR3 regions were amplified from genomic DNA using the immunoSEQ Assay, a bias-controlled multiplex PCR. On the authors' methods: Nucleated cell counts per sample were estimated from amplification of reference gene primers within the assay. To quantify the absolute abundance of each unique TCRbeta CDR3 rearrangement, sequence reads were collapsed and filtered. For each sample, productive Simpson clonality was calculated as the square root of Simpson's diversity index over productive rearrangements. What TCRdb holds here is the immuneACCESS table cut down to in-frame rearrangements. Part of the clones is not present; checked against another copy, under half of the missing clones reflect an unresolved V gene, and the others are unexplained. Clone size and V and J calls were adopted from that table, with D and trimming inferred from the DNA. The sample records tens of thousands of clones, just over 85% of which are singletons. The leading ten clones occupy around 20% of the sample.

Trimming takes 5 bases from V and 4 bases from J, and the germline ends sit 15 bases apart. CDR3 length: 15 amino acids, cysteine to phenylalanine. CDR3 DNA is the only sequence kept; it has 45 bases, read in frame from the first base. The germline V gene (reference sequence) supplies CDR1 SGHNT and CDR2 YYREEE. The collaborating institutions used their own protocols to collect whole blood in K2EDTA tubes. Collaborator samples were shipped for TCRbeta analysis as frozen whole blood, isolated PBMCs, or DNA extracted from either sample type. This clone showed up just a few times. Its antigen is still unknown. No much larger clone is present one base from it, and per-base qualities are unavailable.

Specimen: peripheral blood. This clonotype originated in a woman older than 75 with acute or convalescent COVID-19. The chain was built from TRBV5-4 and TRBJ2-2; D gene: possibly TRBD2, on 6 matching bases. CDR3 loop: CASRHTGGGTGELFF. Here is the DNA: TGTGCCAGCAGACACACCGGGGGTGGCACCGGGGAGCTGTTTTTT.